A selection of T cell receptor beta chains follows, all from one sample in a study of blood T cell repertoires in COVID-19. Clones were sequenced by immunoSEQ multiplex PCR, and TCRdb holds only the in-frame ones, with some missing. Seen here are roughly 130,000 clones, about 92% observed once, and the top ten hold roughly 4.5%. Sequencing input: peripheral blood. The source of these receptors is a man between 60 and 75 years old with COVID-19, enrolled during active disease. Each CDR3 is given with its conserved first and last residue.

V gene	J gene	CDR3 protein
TRBV4-1	TRBJ1-6	CASSQEGRGLSSPLHF
TRBV11-2	TRBJ2-3	CASSLDGGSTDTQYF
TRBV30	TRBJ2-7	CAWRAGRSGYYEQYF
TRBV9	TRBJ1-5	CASSSGQGGNQPQHF
TRBV9	TRBJ2-1	CASSSRSGRPYNEQFF
TRBV3-1/TRBV3-2	TRBJ2-2	CASSDWRSGNTGELFF
TRBV18	TRBJ1-5	CASSTGIPSNQPQHF
TRBV7-9	TRBJ2-7	CASRPGLAGGPEQYF
TRBV6-5	TRBJ2-1	CASSPRPTNNEQFF
TRBV2	TRBJ2-7	CASTVTSYEQYF
TRBV24-1	TRBJ2-3	CATSAASGRETDTQYF
TRBV27	TRBJ2-3	CASSLGRITDTQYF
TRBV7-3	TRBJ2-3	CASSQGTSGSWRTDTQYF
TRBV6-5	TRBJ2-5	CASSYSRGKEETQYF
TRBV2	TRBJ2-7	CASSRGGSYEQYF
TRBV6-1	TRBJ1-5	CASSELSGYSNQPQHF
TRBV4-1	TRBJ2-3	CASSHFPTSGASTDTQYF
TRBV15	TRBJ1-5	CATSRDGRGANQPQHF
TRBV24-1	TRBJ2-3	CATSDARVGGDTQYF
TRBV2	TRBJ1-1	CASSGTGDMNTEAFF
TRBV30	TRBJ2-5	CAWLGEGETQYF
TRBV10-2	TRBJ2-3	CASSETGDSTDTQYF
TRBV5-4	TRBJ1-2	CASSVTGGGYGYTF
TRBV24-1	TRBJ2-2	CATSDTRAGGRGTGELFF
TRBV6-5	TRBJ2-5	CASSPTWTGKETQYF
TRBV29-1	TRBJ2-2	CSVEDGPRELFF
TRBV15	TRBJ2-3	CATSRPDREDTDTQYF
TRBV18	TRBJ1-6	CASSTAGGGNSPLHF
TRBV19	TRBJ1-4	CASSVLGQNEKLFF
TRBV27	TRBJ1-4	CASSLDKGEKLFF
TRBV19	TRBJ2-4	CASSPRQGISKNIQYF
TRBV10-2	TRBJ2-7	CASKGASGGLYEQYF
TRBV5-6	TRBJ1-6	CASSGRDWANSPLHF
TRBV5-1	TRBJ2-1	CASSSSGTGDNEQFF
TRBV6-5	TRBJ2-3	CASRTPGQLFDTQYF
TRBV30	TRBJ1-2	CAWSEGGLWSYTF
TRBV14	TRBJ1-1	CASSHGGGVAFF
TRBV6-1	TRBJ2-3	CASSEERDFTDTQYF
TRBV19	TRBJ2-7	CASSKGTSGSYEQYF
TRBV12-3/TRBV12-4	TRBJ1-5	CASSLPGGQPQHF
TRBV2	TRBJ1-2	CASSEGAGQGVYGYTF
TRBV6-5	TRBJ1-2	CASSYSIQARADGYTF
TRBV5-1	TRBJ2-2	CASKGAGLNTGELFF
TRBV2	TRBJ1-3	CASSVDRSSGNTIYF
TRBV12-3/TRBV12-4	TRBJ1-5	CASSRHLNQPQHF
TRBV10-3	TRBJ1-2	CAISESLRSSYTF